This T cell receptor (beta chain) came from a study of cytomegalovirus exposure and HLA in healthy donors (dated by TCRdb to the late 2010s). In terms of the full investigation: An earlier analysis of roughly 630 of the donors reported roughly 300 Gb of sequence data and some 120 million unique TCR beta sequences from about 200 million T cells. An early release covering roughly 640 HLA-typed donors comprised approximately 290 gigabases of sequencing data and around 86 million unique TCR sequences. The genetic ancestry cluster associated with self-reported Caucasian donors included 81% of the roughly 390 genotyped donors. The aim of the study was to test whether cataloging public T cell receptors could identify signatures of past pathogen exposure. The study used immunosequencing to profile the T cell repertoires of approximately 630 subjects and linked those repertoires to cytomegalovirus serostatus. Besides the first cohort of roughly 640 subjects, a separate validation cohort made up of 120 different subjects was used. High-throughput TCR immunosequencing, statistical association of individual TCRs with disease status, and machine learning were combined to predict cytomegalovirus infection status. To study patterns of TCR occurrence, a later analysis re-analyzed previously published TCR beta repertoires from just over 650 donors and added high-resolution HLA genotyping. Rather than drawing on any new phenotypic data, the later analysis identified candidate immune exposures from TCR beta sequences and the way those sequences occurred across donors. An earlier analysis of 587 of the donors applied high-throughput TCR beta sequencing to assess whether each TCR beta V gene segment acted as functional or pseudogenic. Donor age, sex, ethnicity and CMV serostatus were compiled together with the repertoire data. A later genetic analysis used genome-wide SNP genotypes for about 60% of the roughly 700 donors, treating that subset as a discovery cohort. Every repertoire in the discovery cohort had been generated on one and the same sequencing platform. HLA typing included class I and class II loci at four-digit resolution. The number of donors typed differed by locus, with roughly 629-640 for A, B, C, DRB1 and DQB1, around 500 for DQA1, about 610 for DPA1, and some 440 for DPB1. Roughly 5 DR-DQ haplotypes were handled as single units for association and clustering because linkage in the cohort was strong. Across approximately 400 genotyped donors of the cohort, an average of about 240,000 unique TCR beta nucleotide sequences per donor were sequenced, and roughly a sixth of those sequences were non-productive. Summary of the overall study and its limitations: Sequencing depth was assumed to be roughly uniform across donors in the presence/absence analyses, though that assumption may not hold. Immune exposure information for the cohort was limited to CMV serostatus. A few of the identified cytomegalovirus-associated TCR beta chains were confirmed in vitro to be specific for cytomegalovirus antigens. Because counts were too low, more than 15 rarely observed V segments, including chromosome 9 orphons, were excluded from the earlier analysis of several hundred of the donors. A later genetic analysis reported fewer N-insertions in productive TCRs among donors in an Asian-associated ancestry cluster than the approximately 700-donor mean. V-gene and J-gene trimming of TCR beta chains was associated with a missense DCLRE1C variant in a later genetic analysis, and the association was replicated in an independent cohort. Cytomegalovirus status was reported to be diagnosed by the classifier with high specificity and sensitivity in both the original and validation cohorts. At a false discovery rate of 0.05, a later analysis linked around 15,000 TCR beta sequences to specific HLA alleles. Most CMV-associated TCR beta chains appeared to be HLA-restricted in a later analysis, and the HLA associations seemed to be driven largely by CMV exposure. A cluster of highly shared sequence variants was judged likely to be a technical artifact of the sequencing pipeline. Because the 87-base-pair reads could not distinguish some IMGT-functional V segments, including TRBV6-2 and TRBV6-3, those segments were excluded. Because HLA typing was unavailable for some donors at each locus, only the typed subset was used in association tests. A further reported finding was that TCR beta sequences accurately predicted the HLA-A and HLA-B alleles for most subjects in the first cohort. The study listed 164 TCR beta chains as associated with cytomegalovirus. In a later analysis, the rate of TCR association differed among HLA loci, with DRB1 alleles having the most associated TCRs and HLA-C alleles having the fewest. A later analysis reported that several top co-occurrence clusters appeared linked to parvovirus B19, influenza, CMV and Epstein-Barr virus. In this cohort, only TCR beta chains were sequenced, and detectable features were limited by the absence of alpha or paired-chain data. When HLA alleles, especially DR and DQ, strongly co-occurred, attributing TCR associations to individual alleles was difficult. In an earlier analysis of about 600 of the donors, most TCR beta V segments appeared in productive rearrangements about 87% or about 30% of the time, broadly matching IMGT annotations. Across donors, most TCR sequences were observed very rarely, whereas some public TCRs were present in many individuals. Correlated functional status among segregating V segments might reflect linkage disequilibrium, but an unknown experimental factor could not be ruled out. The authors suggested that the approach could potentially be extended to other disease states and immunological phenotypes. In a later analysis, HLA-associated TCR beta chains showed more clonal expansion and lower generation probabilities than non-associated chains that were equally common.

In total, 500 to 700 healthy bone marrow donors made up the cohort. All cohort members were sampled while nominally healthy, although unrecorded immune exposures were likely present. The donor tested CMV seronegative, placing the donor among the 352 seronegative members of the cohort. A peripheral blood sample was provided by each donor, and peripheral blood mononuclear cells were used for TCR beta sequencing. Genomic DNA was extracted from the blood cell samples with the Qiagen DNeasy Blood Extraction Kit. The germline V gene supplies CDR1 SGHTA and CDR2 FQGNSA. Measured from the cysteine to the phenylalanine, the CDR3 is 16 residues long. The sequence is cut down to CDR3 DNA, 48 bases in frame from base 1. Deletion took 1 base off V and 0 bases off J, with a span of 10 bases between the germline ends. Note on this clone: Its antigen remains undetermined. The input lacks base qualities; no much larger clone sits a single base away.

The library was produced with the immunoSEQ multiplex PCR assay. The multiplex PCR relied on a mix of 60 forward primers for TCR Vbeta segments and 13 reverse primers for TCR Jbeta segments. Amplification of the CDR3 region of rearranged TCR beta genes was performed with a multiplex PCR assay on genomic DNA. Amplified TCR beta libraries were sequenced as 87-base-pair reads on the Illumina HiSeq System. The paper's processing steps were these. Across the roughly 600 repertoires, a later analysis counted roughly 84 million unique TCR beta chains, some 11 million of which were shared by at least two donors. To remove PCR and sequencing errors, raw reads were error-corrected and collapsed into unique sequences using a nearest-neighbor algorithm that merged closely related sequences. Alignment of CDR3 sequences to IMGT reference sequences was used to assign V, D and J gene segments. Each retained sequence needed at least a six-nucleotide match to both a V gene segment and a J gene segment. A rearrangement was called productive if the CDR3 had no stop codons and remained in frame with V and J, and every other rearrangement was called non-productive. CDR3 was defined according to IMGT convention as the region running from the second conserved V-encoded cysteine to the conserved J-encoded phenylalanine. The earlier analysis of some 540 of the donors excluded any sequence lacking an unambiguous match to a single V gene segment. In an earlier analysis of approximately 500 of the donors, a V segment was called functional when productive rearrangements were above 56.7%, and segregating when the standard deviation between donors exceeded 5%. To diagnose cytomegalovirus status from the catalog of TCR beta chain sequences, a statistical classification framework was built. In a later analysis, V and J genes were assigned by comparing TCR nucleotide sequences against IMGT/GENE-DB human TR gene sequences. In a later analysis, CDR3 sequences and most-parsimonious VDJ recombination scenarios were assigned using the TCRdist pipeline. A later analysis defined each TCR beta chain by its CDR3 amino acid sequence plus V-gene family, and excluded reads lacking a unique V-gene family. To address suspected cross-contamination and a sequencing artifact, a later analysis removed around 590 highly shared, low-generation-probability nucleotide sequences. In a later analysis, a clonal expansion index for each public chain was calculated from normalized within-repertoire ranks of inferred template counts. Generation probabilities in a later analysis came from a VDJ recombination model fitted to out-of-frame rearrangements, and those results were checked against IGoR. In a later analysis, TCR-TCR, TCR-HLA and TCR-CMV co-occurrence was scored with hypergeometric tests, and a repertoire-size bias correction was applied to TCR pairs. A later analysis estimated false discovery rates by permuting HLA or CMV assignments 20 times. In a later analysis, co-occurring TCRs were grouped using DBSCAN, with TCRdist sequence similarity added in when clustering inside HLA-allele-positive subsets. Co-occurrence clustering excluded repertoires with fewer than 30,000 or more than 120,000 public chains, plus five with anomalous nucleotide sharing. This immuneACCESS table, as held by TCRdb, lists in-frame sequences with V and J called but not all clones. Of the missing ones, under half trace to an unresolved V gene in checked studies; the others have no known cause. Clone size and V and J calls were adopted from that table, with D and trimming inferred from the DNA. This sample is represented by about 200,000 clones; over 65% of them were singletons. 0.08% to 0.1% of the sample belongs to the ten largest clones.

The sample taken for sequencing was PBMCs. The clonotype comes from a boy aged 2 to 9 in good health and CMV-seronegative. Recombination joined TRBV7-2 with TRBJ1-3; the D gene identity is not certain. The nucleotide sequence reads as follows: TGTGCCAGCAGCTTAGATCAAGGGAGCTCTGGAAACACCATATATTTT. Its protein reads: CASSLDQGSSGNTIYF.